These 2 T cell receptor beta chains came from one sample sequenced in a study of post-analysis software for immune sequencing data. Findings and caveats of the study: Roughly 5 TRBV segments occurring more often in patients than controls included TRBV5-6, TRBV5-1 and TRBV20-1.

No antigen has been assigned to these receptors. Libraries were made from TCR beta cDNA, and they carried unique molecular identifiers. TCRdb re-called the PCR reads through MiXCR, storing one row per CDR3 protein. The sample has around 500,000 distinct CDR3 sequences, less than 40% seen once. The sequenced sample was blood. The receptor set was obtained from a girl under 18 with multiple sclerosis.

This chain connects TRBV7-9 to TRBJ2-7; D remains ambiguous. The CDR3 runs 11 residues. Trimming cost V 5 bases and J 3 bases, with 5 bases left between them. CDR1 and CDR2 (germline): SEHNR, FQNEAQ (reference sequence). Written as DNA, the CDR3 is TGTGCCAGCAGCCATGACTACGAGCAGTACTTC. It codes for CASSHDYEQYF.

The chain combines TRBV5-5 with TRBJ2-4; no clear D. The V end lost 1 base, the J end lost 8 bases, and 13 bases lay between the germline ends. The CDR3 consists of 14 residues. From germline, CDR1 is SGHKS and CDR2 YYEKEE (reference sequence). The CDR3 reads CASSLFQAVDIQYF. The CDR3 bases are TGTGCCAGCAGCTTGTTTCAGGCTGTAGACATTCAGTACTTC.